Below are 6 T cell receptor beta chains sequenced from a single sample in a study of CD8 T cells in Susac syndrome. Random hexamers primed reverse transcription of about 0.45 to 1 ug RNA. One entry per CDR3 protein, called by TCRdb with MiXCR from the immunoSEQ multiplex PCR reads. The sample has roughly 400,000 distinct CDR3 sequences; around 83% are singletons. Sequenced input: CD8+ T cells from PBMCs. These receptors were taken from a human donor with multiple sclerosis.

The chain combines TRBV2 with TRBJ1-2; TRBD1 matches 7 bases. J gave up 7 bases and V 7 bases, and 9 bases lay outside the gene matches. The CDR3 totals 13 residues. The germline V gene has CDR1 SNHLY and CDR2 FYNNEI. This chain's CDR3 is CASIRQGRGGYTF. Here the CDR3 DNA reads TGTGCCAGCATTCGACAGGGTCGGGGTGGCTACACCTTC.

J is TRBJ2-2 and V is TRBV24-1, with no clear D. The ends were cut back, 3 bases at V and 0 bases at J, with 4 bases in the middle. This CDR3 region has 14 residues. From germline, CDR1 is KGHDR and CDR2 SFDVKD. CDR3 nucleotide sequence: TGTGCCACCAGTGATGGATCGAACACCGGGGAGCTGTTTTTT. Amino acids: CATSDGSNTGELFF.

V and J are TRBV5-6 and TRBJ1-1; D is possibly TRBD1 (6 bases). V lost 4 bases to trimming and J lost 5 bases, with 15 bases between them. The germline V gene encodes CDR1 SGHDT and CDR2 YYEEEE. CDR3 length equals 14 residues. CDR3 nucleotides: TGTGCCAGCAGCCCCGCGGGGGACATGACTGAAGCTTTCTTT. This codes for CASSPAGDMTEAFF.

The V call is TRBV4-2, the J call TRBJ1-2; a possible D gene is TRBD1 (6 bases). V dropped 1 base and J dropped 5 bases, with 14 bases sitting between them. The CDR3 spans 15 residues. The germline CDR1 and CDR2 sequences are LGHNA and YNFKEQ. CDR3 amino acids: CASSQGTELFYGYTF. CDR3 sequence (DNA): TGTGCCAGCAGCCAAGGGACAGAGCTGTTTTATGGCTACACCTTC.

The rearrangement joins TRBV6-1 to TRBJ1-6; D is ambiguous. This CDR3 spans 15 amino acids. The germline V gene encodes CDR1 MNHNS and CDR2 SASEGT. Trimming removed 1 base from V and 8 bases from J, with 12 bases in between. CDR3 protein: CASSEDTPTYSPLHF. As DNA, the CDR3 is TGTGCCAGCAGTGAAGACACTCCAACATATTCACCCCTCCACTTT.

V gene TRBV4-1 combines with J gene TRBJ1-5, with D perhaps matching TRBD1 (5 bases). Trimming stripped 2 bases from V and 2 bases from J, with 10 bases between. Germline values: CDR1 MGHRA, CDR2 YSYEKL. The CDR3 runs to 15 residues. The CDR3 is CASSQTIGGNQPQHF. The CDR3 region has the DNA TGCGCCAGCAGCCAAACGATAGGGGGCAATCAGCCCCAGCATTTT.